This T cell receptor beta chain derives from a study of T cell responses to AZD1222 COVID-19 vaccine. This clone has a single count. Its antigen is as yet unknown. The CDR3 runs to 15 residues. Germline V gene lookup returns CDR1 SGHTA and CDR2 FQGNSA. Trimming removed 2 bases from V and 3 bases from J, with 8 bases in between. Libraries were prepared by immunoSEQ multiplex PCR; TCRdb keeps only in-frame clonotypes and omits some of them. Of over 100,000 clones listed, 88% are singletons. Study-wide points: Two AZD1222 doses significantly raised spike-specific TCR breadth and depth over controls. Spike regions recognized by vaccine-associated CD4 TCRs spanned the protein, led by 160-218 and 743-854.

The material was peripheral blood, obtained on day 0 of AZD1222 vaccination. This sequence joins TRBV7-2 and TRBJ1-6, with a weak D call TRBD1 (5 bases). The sequence derives from an adult in good health. In DNA form, the CDR3 reads TGTGCCAGCAGCTTACAGGGCGTCTATAATTCACCCCTCCACTTT. Amino acid sequence: CASSLQGVYNSPLHF.